This TCR beta chain was documented in a study of CD4 T cells in relation to SARS-CoV-2 and coronaviruses. The unexposed donors gave CD4+ T cells in 2011-2018, prior to COVID-19. After nine to ten days of culture, CD4+ T cells were isolated. About this clone itself: Its antigen is not known.

This table comes from immunoSEQ multiplex PCR, and its TCRdb copy is limited to in-frame clones, with some not included. The sample has 25,000 to 35,000 clones; about three quarters are singletons. Sample: CD4+ T cells from PBMCs, cultured in vitro. The sequence derives from a human donor in good health.

Written as DNA, the CDR3 is TGCGCCAGCAGCTTGGGTTCTAGCGGGTTTGATACGCAGTATTTT. This translates into CASSLGSSGFDTQYF. The chain carries TRBV5-1 and TRBJ2-3; 8 bases agree with TRBD2. Germline CDR1 reads SGHRS; CDR2 reads YFSETQ. CDR3 length: 15 amino acids. Unmatched junction bases numbered 6, after V lost 0 bases and J lost 6 bases.